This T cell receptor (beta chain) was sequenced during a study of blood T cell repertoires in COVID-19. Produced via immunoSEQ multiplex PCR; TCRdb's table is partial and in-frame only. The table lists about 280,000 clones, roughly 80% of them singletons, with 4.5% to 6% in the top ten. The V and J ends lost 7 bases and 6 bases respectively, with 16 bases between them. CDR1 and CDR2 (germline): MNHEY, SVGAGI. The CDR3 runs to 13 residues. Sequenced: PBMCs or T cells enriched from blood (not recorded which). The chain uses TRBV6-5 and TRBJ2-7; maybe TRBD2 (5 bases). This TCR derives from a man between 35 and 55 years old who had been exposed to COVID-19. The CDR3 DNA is TGTGCCAGCACCGGACCCCCGGGGTCCGAGCAGTACTTC. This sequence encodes CASTGPPGSEQYF.